The 2 T cell receptor beta chains below come from one sample, sequenced in a study of blood T cell repertoires in COVID-19. TCRdb keeps only in-frame clones here, not all; method: immunoSEQ multiplex PCR. This table holds roughly 520,000 clones, around 89% found once. The sample was PBMCs or T cells enriched from blood (not recorded which). The receptor set was obtained from a woman aged 40 to 50 who had recovered from COVID-19.

The rearrangement joins TRBV6-5 to TRBJ1-2; 9 bases fit TRBD1. V was clipped by 6 bases and J by 8 bases; unmatched bases: 7. CDR1 and CDR2 (germline): MNHEY, SVGAGI. The CDR3 extends over 13 amino acids. The CDR3 DNA reads TGTGCCAGCAGGGGACAGGGTCAAGAGGGCTACACCTTC. It specifies CASRGQGQEGYTF.

The chain is built from TRBV7-8 and TRBJ2-7; 9 bases are a match to TRBD1. This CDR3 spans 13 amino acids. V lost 3 bases, J lost 7 bases, and 4 bases stayed unmatched. Germline V gene sequence: CDR1 SGHVS, CDR2 FQNEAQ. In nucleotides, the CDR3 is TGTGCCAGCAGCTTTTGGGACAGGGAGGAGCAGTACTTC. It yields the protein CASSFWDREEQYF.